These 12 T cell receptor beta chains came from one sample sequenced in a study of T-cell memory formation after mild COVID-19. Each CDR3 protein gets one entry after TCRdb re-called the 5' RACE reads with MiXCR. Of fewer than 400,000 distinct CDR3 sequences in the sample, 15% to 20% were seen once. The sequencing input was PBMCs or a T cell subset sorted from them (not recorded which). The receptors were gathered from a man younger than 35 who had mild COVID-19 (a few samples of this study predate the infection). Cell type and time point are not known.

The chain carries TRBV12-3 or TRBV12-4 and TRBJ1-3; D not certain. This CDR3 spans 14 amino acids. Trimming took 8 bases from V and 2 from J, leaving 13 bases between them. This CDR3 is CASCEWRTGNTIYF. The CDR3 nucleotides are TGTGCCAGCTGCGAATGGCGGACTGGAAACACCATATATTTT.

This clonotype was found many times. This chain uses TRBV12-3 or TRBV12-4 with TRBJ2-7; 7 nucleotides line up with TRBD2. After removal of 7 bases from V and 4 bases from J, the junction contained 13 bases not matched to a gene. The CDR3 is 15 amino acids. As DNA, the CDR3 is TGTGCCAGCACCAGTCCCCGGGACTACAAGTACGAGCAGTACTTC. Residues: CASTSPRDYKYEQYF.

This clonotype was found many times. This CDR3 reads CASKILPATGELFF. The CDR3 DNA follows: TGCGCCAGCAAGATCCTCCCGGCCACCGGGGAGCTGTTTTTT. The gene calls are TRBV5-1 and TRBJ2-2, with D unclear. Per germline, CDR1 SGHRS and CDR2 YFSETQ. CDR3 length equals 14 residues. V gave up 6 bases and J gave up 4 bases, with 13 bases separating them.

This clonotype was found a few times. The CDR3 DNA follows: TGTGCCAGCAGCCAAGAGGCGGGAAGGAGGAATGAGCAGTTCTTC. Residues: CASSQEAGRRNEQFF. The chain combines TRBV4-2 with TRBJ2-1, with a tentative D call TRBD2 (6 bases). Deletions cut 0 bases from V and 7 bases from J, with 13 bases between. The CDR3 spans 15 residues. Germline V gene lookup returns CDR1 LGHNA and CDR2 YNFKEQ.

This clonotype has just one count. The V gene is TRBV5-1, the J gene TRBJ2-3; possible D gene TRBD2, 6 bases. The germline CDR1 and CDR2 sequences are SGHRS and YFSETQ. V was shortened by 5 bases and J by 0 bases, with 16 bases between the two germline ends. CDR3 length: 16 residues. CDR3 sequence: CASSSRGGSSTDTQYF. As DNA, the CDR3 is TGCGCCAGCAGTTCCCGTGGAGGGTCTAGCACAGATACGCAGTATTTT.

V gene TRBV28 combines with J gene TRBJ1-4; 9 bases align to TRBD1. This CDR3 has 13 residues. The V and J ends lost 8 bases and 8 bases, in that order; junction bases with no gene match: 6. Germline-derived CDR1 and CDR2 are MDHEN and SYDVKM. Written as DNA, the CDR3 is TGTGCCAGCCAACGGGACAGGGCGGAAAAACTGTTTTTT. This translates into CASQRDRAEKLFF.

In its sample, this clonotype was seen many times. The J gene is TRBJ1-5, the V gene TRBV28; 7 bases match TRBD1. Losses at the gene ends were 5 bases for V and 4 bases for J; bases not matched to a gene: 11. CDR3 size: 16 residues. Germline CDR1 reads MDHEN; CDR2 reads SYDVKM. As DNA, the CDR3 is TGTGCCAGCAGTACACCGGGGGACAGACCTAATCAGCCCCAGCATTTT. Its translation: CASSTPGDRPNQPQHF. The full variable domain, rest sourced from reference TRBV28 and TRBJ1-5, is DVKVTQSSRYLVKRTGEKVFLECVQDMDHENMFWYRQDPGLGLRLIYFSYDVKMKEKGDIPEGYSVSREKKERFSLILESASTNQTSMYLCASSTPGDRPNQPQHFGDGTRLSIL.

The V gene is TRBV6-1, the J gene TRBJ1-1; a weak D match, TRBD1 (5 bases). Germline V gene lookup returns CDR1 MNHNS and CDR2 SASEGT. V lost 5 bases to trimming and J lost 1 base, with 14 bases between them. There are 15 residues in the CDR3. CDR3 sequence (DNA): TGTGCCAGCAGTCCGGCAAGGGGCGCGAACACTGAAGCTTTCTTT. Translated, it gives CASSPARGANTEAFF.

The genes are TRBV18 and TRBJ1-3; perhaps TRBD1 as D (5 bases). CDR3 size: 14 residues. CDR1 and CDR2 (germline): KGHSH, LQKENI. Trimming removed 6 bases at V and 0 bases at J, with 9 bases between. In nucleotides, the CDR3 is TGTGCCAGCTCTGCAGGGAGCTCTGGAAACACCATATATTTT. It codes for CASSAGSSGNTIYF.

J is TRBJ2-4 and V is TRBV6-1; TRBD1 might be the D (6 bases). V was pared by 5 bases and J by 1 base, with 18 bases between. This CDR3 has 17 residues. From germline, CDR1 is MNHNS and CDR2 SASEGT. The CDR3 spells CASSPRQGTLAKNIQYF. The DNA for the CDR3 is TGTGCCAGCAGTCCCCGTCAGGGGACCCTGGCCAAAAACATTCAGTACTTC.

This clonotype came up a few times. The V and J genes are TRBV12-3 or TRBV12-4 and TRBJ2-1, with 8 bases fitting TRBD1. V was pared by 5 bases and J by 8 bases, with 11 bases of the junction left unmatched. This CDR3 spans 15 amino acids. For the CDR3, the DNA is TGTGCCAGCAGTGGGAGGATGACAGGGGTGGATGAGCAGTTCTTC. Amino acids: CASSGRMTGVDEQFF.

In this sample, this clonotype turned up a few times. The chain combines TRBV28 with TRBJ2-5, with TRBD2 identical over 10 bases. Trimming at V came to 6 bases and at J to 4 bases, leaving 11 bases not matched to a gene. Germline V gene sequence: CDR1 MDHEN, CDR2 SYDVKM. This CDR3 has 16 residues. Here the CDR3 DNA reads TGTGCCAGCAGGATTACTAGCGGGGCCCCGGGAGAGACCCAGTACTTC. It specifies CASRITSGAPGETQYF.